This TCR beta chain was identified in a study of identical twins. cDNA carried unique molecular identifiers, and a universal primer site was added by template switching. TCRdb re-called the 5' RACE reads through MiXCR, storing one row per CDR3 protein. Of around 470,000 distinct CDR3 sequences in the sample, approximately 14% were seen once. Per the germline V gene, CDR1 is MNHNS and CDR2 is SASEGT. V was clipped by 6 bases and J by 4 bases; unmatched bases: 10. This CDR3 is built from 15 residues. Study-wide findings and caveats: In drawing conclusions, the study used cross-sectional statistical analysis and did not follow the same donors. Out-of-frame alpha sequences that twins shared showed excess low generation probability.

This clonotype was seen a handful of times. Its specificity is unknown. These data are also associated with another study on yellow fever vaccine responses in identical twins. As reported in that work: The authors reported partly convergent, partly personalized vaccine responses in identical twins.

Sequencing was carried out using CD4+ T cells sorted from blood. J is TRBJ2-3 and V is TRBV6-1; 7 positions match TRBD1. The TCR was taken from a woman younger than 35 in good health. CDR3 residues: CASRLTGVGADTQYF. CDR3 nucleotides: TGTGCCAGCAGACTAACAGGGGTTGGGGCAGATACGCAGTATTTT.